The next 16 T cell receptor beta chains were all read from a single sample in a study of blood T cell repertoires in COVID-19. TCRdb keeps only in-frame clones here, not all; method: immunoSEQ multiplex PCR. The sample carries about 140,000 clones, about 75% recorded once. Specimen: PBMCs or T cells enriched from blood (not recorded which). Receptors were obtained from a woman in her fifties or sixties who had recovered from COVID-19.

V and J are TRBV25-1 and TRBJ1-1, with D possibly matching TRBD1 (6 bases). CDR1 and CDR2 (germline): MGHDK, SYGVNS. The germline V and J ends were trimmed by 4 bases and 1 base, with 10 bases remaining between them. This CDR3 region has 14 residues. The CDR3 coding sequence is TGTGCCAGCAGTGGTGACAGGAGGAACACTGAAGCTTTCTTT. It is translated as CASSGDRRNTEAFF. Based on the CDR3 plus reference TRBV25-1 and TRBJ1-1, the full variable domain is EADIYQTPRYLVIGTGKKITLECSQTMGHDKMYWYQQDPGMELHLIHYSYGVNSTEKGDLSSESTVSRIRTEHFPLTLESARPSHTSQYLCASSGDRRNTEAFFGQGTRLTVV.

This clone has more than one count but fewer than ten. The chain recombines TRBV4-1 with TRBJ2-5; 12 bases are a match to TRBD2. Trimming removed 1 base from V and 2 bases from J; junction bases left unmatched: 2. This CDR3 has 16 amino acids. The germline V gene has CDR1 MGHRA and CDR2 YSYEKL. The CDR3 loop reads CASSQVLAGGQETQYF. The CDR3 nucleotides read TGCGCCAGCAGCCAAGTGCTAGCGGGAGGGCAAGAGACCCAGTACTTC.

The V and J genes are TRBV5-8 and TRBJ1-2, with D maybe TRBD1 (6 bases). Trimming removed 3 bases at V and 5 bases at J, with 11 bases between. Germline V gene lookup returns CDR1 SGHTS and CDR2 YDEGEE. The CDR3 runs 13 residues. CDR3 residues: CASSSRQEYGYTF. DNA of the CDR3: TGTGCCAGCAGCTCCAGACAGGAGTATGGCTACACCTTC. Together with reference TRBV5-8 and TRBJ1-2, the CDR3 gives the full variable domain: EAGVTQSPTHLIKTRGQQATLRCSPISGHTSVYWYQQALGLGLQFLLWYDEGEERNRGNFPPRFSGRQFPNYSSELNVNALELEDSALYLCASSSRQEYGYTFGSGTRLTVV.

The chain is built from TRBV18 and TRBJ1-1; D ambiguous. Trimming stripped 3 bases from V and 7 bases from J, with 9 bases between. Germline CDR1 reads KGHSH; CDR2 reads LQKENI. The CDR3 has 12 amino acids. The CDR3 nucleotides read TGTGCCAGCTCACCCCAGAGGAGTGAAGCTTTCTTT. Protein product: CASSPQRSEAFF.

The chain has TRBV10-3 and TRBJ1-5; no definite D call. CDR3 size: 15 residues. The V end was cut by 3 bases, the J end by 5 bases, with 14 bases between. The germline V gene encodes CDR1 ENHRY and CDR2 SYGVKD. This CDR3 is CAISETSGEYQPQHF. The CDR3 DNA sequence: TGTGCCATCAGTGAAACGAGCGGGGAATATCAGCCCCAGCATTTT.

A few counts support this clone. The chain uses TRBV5-4 and TRBJ2-7; D is ambiguous. Trimming stripped 3 bases from V and 2 bases from J, with 12 bases between. The CDR3 length is 14 residues. The germline CDR1 and CDR2 sequences are SGHNT and YYREEE (reference sequence). This CDR3 reads CASSSGSIPYEQYF. CDR3 DNA sequence: TGTGCCAGCAGCTCCGGGTCCATCCCCTACGAGCAGTACTTC.

The V and J genes are TRBV2 and TRBJ1-2, with D tentatively TRBD1 (5 bases). V lost 2 bases and J lost 7, with 23 bases in between. This CDR3 is 17 amino acids long. Per germline, CDR1 SNHLY and CDR2 FYNNEI. CDR3 sequence: CASSERDWGRPQGGYTF. Here the CDR3 DNA reads TGTGCCAGCAGTGAAAGAGATTGGGGCAGGCCACAAGGTGGCTACACCTTC.

The chain uses TRBV19 and TRBJ1-2, with 9 bases aligning to TRBD1. The germline V gene has CDR1 LNHDA and CDR2 SQIVND (reference sequence). CDR3 size: 14 residues. The V and J ends lost 6 bases and 3 bases, in that order; junction bases with no gene match: 5. CDR3 protein: CASSPTGGDYGYTF. CDR3 bases: TGTGCCAGTAGCCCGACAGGGGGTGACTATGGCTACACCTTC.

The chain is built from TRBV6-1 and TRBJ2-7, with 9 nucleotides matching TRBD1. Losses at the gene ends were 3 bases for V and 4 bases for J; bases not matched to a gene: 7. This CDR3 region has 15 residues. The germline CDR1 and CDR2 sequences are MNHNS and SASEGT. CDR3 loop: CASSDGGTGWYEQYF. The CDR3 nucleotides are TGTGCCAGCAGTGACGGTGGGACAGGGTGGTACGAGCAGTACTTC.

This clone came up once. The chain couples TRBV10-3 to TRBJ2-3, with 11 positions matching TRBD2. With V trimmed by 6 bases and J by 8 bases, 13 bases remained unmatched. The length of the CDR3 is 16 residues. Germline V gene data show CDR1 as ENHRY and CDR2 as SYGVKD. CDR3 coding DNA: TGTGCCATCAGCCCCGGGGGTAGCGGGGGGGCCGTTACGCAGTATTTT. Its protein product is CAISPGGSGGAVTQYF.

Only a few counts were recorded for this clone. The chain uses TRBV7-9 and TRBJ1-4; D is unclear. The CDR3 loop spans 15 amino acids. Germline V gene data show CDR1 as SEHNR and CDR2 as FQNEAQ (reference sequence). Trimming took 1 base from V and 4 from J, leaving 10 bases between them. CDR3 in amino acids: CASSLELRFNEKLFF. CDR3 sequence (DNA): TGTGCCAGCAGCTTAGAGTTACGGTTTAATGAAAAACTGTTTTTT.

Comments on this clone: The same CDR3 also results from other DNA sequences found in this sample. The chain recombines TRBV6-4 with TRBJ2-1; 7 positions match TRBD2. V lost 4 bases and J lost 7; bases outside the gene matches: 4. This CDR3 region has 13 residues. The germline CDR1 and CDR2 sequences are MRHNA and SNTAGT. CDR3 loop: CASSAQGGNEQFF. CDR3 nucleotide sequence: TGTGCCAGCAGTGCGCAGGGAGGGAATGAGCAGTTCTTC.

The chain recombines TRBV2 with TRBJ1-1; possibly TRBD1 for D (5 bases). Trimming removed 4 bases from V and 4 bases from J, with 10 bases in between. The CDR3 has 13 amino acids. In germline, CDR1 is SNHLY, CDR2 FYNNEI. The DNA of the CDR3 is TGTGCCAGCAGTGTTTCGGGGGTCACTGAAGCTTTCTTT. This sequence encodes CASSVSGVTEAFF. The whole variable domain, remainder taken from reference TRBV2 and TRBJ1-1, is EPEVTQTPSHQVTQMGQEVILRCVPISNHLYFYWYRQILGQKVEFLVSFYNNEISEKSEIFDDQFSVERPDGSNFTLKIRSTKLEDSAMYFCASSVSGVTEAFFGQGTRLTVV.

This rearrangement joins TRBV13 to TRBJ2-3; D possibly corresponds to TRBD2 (6 bases). With 3 bases removed from V and 6 bases from J, the gap between germline ends came to 16 bases. Germline values: CDR1 PRHDT, CDR2 FYEKMQ (reference sequence). The CDR3 sequence is 15 residues long. The CDR3 DNA follows: TGTGCCAGCAGCTTGAGACCCCGGGGGACGGATACGCAGTATTTT. It codes for CASSLRPRGTDTQYF.

The chain couples TRBV4-1 to TRBJ2-4; D unresolved. CDR1 and CDR2 from the germline V gene are MGHRA and YSYEKL. The CDR3 is 14 residues long. The germline V and J ends were trimmed by 6 bases and 2 bases, with 11 bases remaining between them. CDR3 in amino acids: CASSLPETKNIQYF. The DNA for the CDR3 is TGCGCCAGCAGTCTCCCCGAGACCAAAAACATTCAGTACTTC.

The genes are TRBV7-8 and TRBJ2-7, with D possibly matching TRBD1 (6 bases). This CDR3 comprises 14 residues. Trimming shortened V by 5 bases and J by 3 bases, and 14 bases separated the two germline ends. Per germline, CDR1 SGHVS and CDR2 FQNEAQ. CDR3 in amino acids: CASSDPGQLYEQYF. CDR3 sequence (DNA): TGTGCCAGCAGCGACCCGGGACAACTCTACGAGCAGTACTTC.